The subject of this entry is one T cell receptor beta chain. The antigen is unknown. The data derive from a study of Ad26.COV2.S vaccination and SARS-CoV-2 variants. Study-level background: Recipients of Ad26.COV2.S got it intramuscularly, once or twice 56 days apart.

Notes on the study in general: Responses of spike-specific T cells (both CD8+ and CD4+) reportedly showed substantial breadth after vaccination.

Noted treatment: some 20 received Ad26.COV2.S at low or high dose, single or two shots; roughly five received placebo; per-sample allocation not given. Collection of the samples took place on day 63 after the first injection of vaccine or placebo. Aged 18-55 years, donor was enrolled in Boston in about 2020. Expression of Wuhan-strain SARS-CoV-2 spike came from the Ad26 vector that formed the vaccine. Here immunoSEQ multiplex PCR was the method, and the copy in TCRdb shows in-frame clones only, minus some. The table shows about 320,000 clones, with about 85% occurring only once. Germline V CDR1 and CDR2: LNHNV, YYDKDF (reference sequence). V lost 1 base, J lost 2 bases, and 9 bases lay in between. This CDR3 has 14 amino acids.

The TCR was taken from a person aged 18-65 years who received the Ad26.COV2.S COVID-19 vaccine or a placebo. This chain links TRBV15 with TRBJ2-7, with D perhaps TRBD1 (6 bases). This material consisted of peripheral blood, taken in a trial of Ad26.COV2.S vaccine versus placebo. The CDR3 region is CATSRGGQTYEQYF. The CDR3 bases are TGTGCCACCAGCAGAGGAGGACAGACCTACGAGCAGTACTTC. Full variable domain (missing parts from reference TRBV15 and TRBJ2-7): DAMVIQNPRYQVTQFGKPVTLSCSQTLNHNVMYWYQQKSSQAPKLLFHYYDKDFNNEADTPDNFQSRRPNTSFCFLDIRSPGLGDTAMYLCATSRGGQTYEQYFGPGTRLTVT.